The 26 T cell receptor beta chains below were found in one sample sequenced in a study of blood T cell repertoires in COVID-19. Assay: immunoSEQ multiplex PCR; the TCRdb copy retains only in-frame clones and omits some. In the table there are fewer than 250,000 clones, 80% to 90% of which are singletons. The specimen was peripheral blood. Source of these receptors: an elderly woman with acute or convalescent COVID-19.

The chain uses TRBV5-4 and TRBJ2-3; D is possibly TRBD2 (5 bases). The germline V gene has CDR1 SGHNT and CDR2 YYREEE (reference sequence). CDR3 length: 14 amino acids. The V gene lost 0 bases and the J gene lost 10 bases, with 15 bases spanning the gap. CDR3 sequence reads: CASSLGGQVGAQYF. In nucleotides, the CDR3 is TGTGCCAGCAGCTTGGGCGGGCAGGTTGGGGCGCAGTATTTT.

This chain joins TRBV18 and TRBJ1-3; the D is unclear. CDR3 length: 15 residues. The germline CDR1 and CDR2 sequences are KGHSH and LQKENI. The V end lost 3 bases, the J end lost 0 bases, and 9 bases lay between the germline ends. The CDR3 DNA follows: TGTGCCAGCTCACCCCCCAGGTACTCTGGAAACACCATATATTTT. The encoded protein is CASSPPRYSGNTIYF. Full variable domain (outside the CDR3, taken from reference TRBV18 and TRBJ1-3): NAGVMQNPRHLVRRRGQEARLRCSPMKGHSHVYWYRQLPEEGLKFMVYLQKENIIDESGMPKERFSAEFPKEGPSILRIQQVVRGDSAAYFCASSPPRYSGNTIYFGEGSWLTVV.

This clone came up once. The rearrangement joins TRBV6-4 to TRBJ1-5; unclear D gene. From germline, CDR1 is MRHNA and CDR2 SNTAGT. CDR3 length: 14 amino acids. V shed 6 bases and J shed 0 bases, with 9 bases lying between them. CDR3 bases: TGTGCCAGCAGCCCCGAACTTAGCAATCAGCCCCAGCATTTT. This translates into CASSPELSNQPQHF.

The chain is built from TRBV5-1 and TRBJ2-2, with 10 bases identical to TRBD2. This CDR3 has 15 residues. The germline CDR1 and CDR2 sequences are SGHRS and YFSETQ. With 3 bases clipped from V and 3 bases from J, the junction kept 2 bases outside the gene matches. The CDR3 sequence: CASSSLAGDTGELFF. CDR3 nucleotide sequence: TGCGCCAGCAGCTCTCTAGCGGGGGACACCGGGGAGCTGTTTTTT.

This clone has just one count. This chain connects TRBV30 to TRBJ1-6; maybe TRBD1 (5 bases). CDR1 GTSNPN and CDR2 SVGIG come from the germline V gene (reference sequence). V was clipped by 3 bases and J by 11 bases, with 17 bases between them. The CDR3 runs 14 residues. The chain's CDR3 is CAWRRGPAGPPLHF. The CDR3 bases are TGTGCCTGGAGGCGGGGACCGGCGGGACCACCCCTCCACTTT.

For the CDR3, the DNA is TGCAGCGTAAAAGGGGCCGGGGGAAGGAACACTGAAGCTTTCTTT. Protein: CSVKGAGGRNTEAFF. The chain recombines TRBV29-1 with TRBJ1-1; D perhaps matches TRBD1 (5 bases). V lost 6 bases to trimming and J lost 1 base, with 18 bases between them. Germline V lookup: CDR1 SQVTM, CDR2 ANQGSEA. The length of the CDR3 is 15 residues.

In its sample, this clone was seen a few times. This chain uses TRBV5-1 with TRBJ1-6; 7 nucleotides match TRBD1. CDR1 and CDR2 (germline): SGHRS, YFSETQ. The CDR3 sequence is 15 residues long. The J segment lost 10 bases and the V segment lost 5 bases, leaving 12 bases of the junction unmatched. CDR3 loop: CASRASGTAYSPLHF. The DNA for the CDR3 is TGCGCCAGCAGGGCGTCCGGGACAGCATACTCACCCCTCCACTTT.

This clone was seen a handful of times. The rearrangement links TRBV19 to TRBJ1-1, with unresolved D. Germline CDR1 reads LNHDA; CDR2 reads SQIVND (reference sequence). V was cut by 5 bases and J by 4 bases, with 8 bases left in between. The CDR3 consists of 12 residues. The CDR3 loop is CASSRLATEAFF. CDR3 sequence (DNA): TGTGCCAGTAGTCGTTTGGCCACTGAAGCTTTCTTT.

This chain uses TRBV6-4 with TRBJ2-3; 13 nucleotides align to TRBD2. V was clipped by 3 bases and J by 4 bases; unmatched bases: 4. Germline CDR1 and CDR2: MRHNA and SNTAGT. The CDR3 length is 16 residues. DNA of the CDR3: TGTGCCAGCAGTGATTCACTAGCGGGGGGGCCAGATACGCAGTATTTT. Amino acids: CASSDSLAGGPDTQYF.

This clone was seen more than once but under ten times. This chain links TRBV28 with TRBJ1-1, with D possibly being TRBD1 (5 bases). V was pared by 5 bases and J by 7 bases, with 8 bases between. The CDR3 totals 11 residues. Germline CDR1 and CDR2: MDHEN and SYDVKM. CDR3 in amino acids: CASSRDSEAFF. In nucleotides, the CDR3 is TGTGCCAGCAGTAGAGACAGTGAAGCTTTCTTT.

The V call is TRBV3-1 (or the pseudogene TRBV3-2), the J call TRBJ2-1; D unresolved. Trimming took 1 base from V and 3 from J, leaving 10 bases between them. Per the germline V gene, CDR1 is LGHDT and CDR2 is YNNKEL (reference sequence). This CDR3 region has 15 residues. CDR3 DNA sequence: TGTGCCAGCAGCCAAGGGGTGGGCAGCTACAATGAGCAGTTCTTC. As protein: CASSQGVGSYNEQFF.

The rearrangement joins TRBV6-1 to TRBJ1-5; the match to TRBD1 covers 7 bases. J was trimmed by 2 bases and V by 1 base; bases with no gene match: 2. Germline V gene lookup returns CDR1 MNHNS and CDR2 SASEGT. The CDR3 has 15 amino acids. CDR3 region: CASSEGGTGNQPQHF. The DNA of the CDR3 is TGTGCCAGCAGTGAAGGGGGGACAGGCAATCAGCCCCAGCATTTT.

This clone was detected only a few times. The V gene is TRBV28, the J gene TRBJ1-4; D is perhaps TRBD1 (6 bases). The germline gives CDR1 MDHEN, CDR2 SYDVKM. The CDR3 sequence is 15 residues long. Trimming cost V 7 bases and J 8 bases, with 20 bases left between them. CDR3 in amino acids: CASTKGGGVREKLFF. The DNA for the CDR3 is TGTGCCAGCACCAAAGGGGGGGGCGTTCGGGAAAAACTGTTTTTT. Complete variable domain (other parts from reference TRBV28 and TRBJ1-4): DVKVTQSSRYLVKRTGEKVFLECVQDMDHENMFWYRQDPGLGLRLIYFSYDVKMKEKGDIPEGYSVSREKKERFSLILESASTNQTSMYLCASTKGGGVREKLFFGSGTQLSVL.

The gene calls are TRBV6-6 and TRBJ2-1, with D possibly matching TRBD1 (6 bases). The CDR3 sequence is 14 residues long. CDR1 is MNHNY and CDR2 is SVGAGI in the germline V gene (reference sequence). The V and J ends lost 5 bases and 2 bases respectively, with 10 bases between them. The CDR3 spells CASSGQGTYNEQFF. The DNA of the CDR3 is TGTGCCAGCAGTGGGCAGGGGACCTACAATGAGCAGTTCTTC.

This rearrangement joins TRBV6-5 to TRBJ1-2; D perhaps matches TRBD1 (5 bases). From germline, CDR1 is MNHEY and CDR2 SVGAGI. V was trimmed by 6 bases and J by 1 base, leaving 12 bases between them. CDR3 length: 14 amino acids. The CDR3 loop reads CASSSGLLNYGYTF. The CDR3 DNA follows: TGTGCCAGCAGCTCGGGACTTCTTAACTATGGCTACACCTTC.

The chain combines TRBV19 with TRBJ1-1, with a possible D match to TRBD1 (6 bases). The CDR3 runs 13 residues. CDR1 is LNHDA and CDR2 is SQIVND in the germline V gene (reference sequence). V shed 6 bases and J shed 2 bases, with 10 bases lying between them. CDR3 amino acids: CASRDRQNTEAFF. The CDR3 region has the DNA TGTGCCAGTAGGGACAGACAAAACACTGAAGCTTTCTTT.

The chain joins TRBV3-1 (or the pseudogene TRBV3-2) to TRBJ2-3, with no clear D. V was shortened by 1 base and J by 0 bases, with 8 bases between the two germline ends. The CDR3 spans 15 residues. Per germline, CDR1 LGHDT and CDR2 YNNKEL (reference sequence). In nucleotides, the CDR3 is TGTGCCAGCAGCCAAGTGGGCGAAAGCACAGATACGCAGTATTTT. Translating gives CASSQVGESTDTQYF.

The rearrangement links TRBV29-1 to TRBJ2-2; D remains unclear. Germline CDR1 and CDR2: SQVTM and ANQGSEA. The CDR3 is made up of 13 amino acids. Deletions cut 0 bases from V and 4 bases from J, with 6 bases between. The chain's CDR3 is CSVEEPRTGELFF. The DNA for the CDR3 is TGCAGCGTTGAAGAACCGCGCACCGGGGAGCTGTTTTTT.

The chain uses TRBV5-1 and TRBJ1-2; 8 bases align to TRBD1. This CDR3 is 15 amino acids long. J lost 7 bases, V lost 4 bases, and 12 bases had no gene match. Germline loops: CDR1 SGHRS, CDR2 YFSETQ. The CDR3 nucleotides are TGCGCCAGCAGCCCGGACAGGGCGATCGTGGGTGGCTACACCTTC. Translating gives CASSPDRAIVGGYTF.

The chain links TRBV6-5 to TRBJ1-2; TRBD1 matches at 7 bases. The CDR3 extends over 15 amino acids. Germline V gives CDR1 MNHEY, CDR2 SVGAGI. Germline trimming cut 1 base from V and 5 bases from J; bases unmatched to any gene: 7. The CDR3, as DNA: TGTGCCAGCAGTTACTTGGGCCAGGGGGATTATGGCTACACCTTC. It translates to CASSYLGQGDYGYTF.

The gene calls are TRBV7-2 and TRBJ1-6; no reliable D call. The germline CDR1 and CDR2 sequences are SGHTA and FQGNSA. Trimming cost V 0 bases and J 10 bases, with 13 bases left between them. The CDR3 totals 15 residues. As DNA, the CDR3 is TGTGCCAGCAGCTTAGCTGAGGGCAGAACCTCACCCCTCCACTTT. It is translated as CASSLAEGRTSPLHF.

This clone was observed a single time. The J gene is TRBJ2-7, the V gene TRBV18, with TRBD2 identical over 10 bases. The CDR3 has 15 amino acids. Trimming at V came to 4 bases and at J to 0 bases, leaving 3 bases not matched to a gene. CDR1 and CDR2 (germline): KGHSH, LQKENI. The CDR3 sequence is CASSHTSGNSYEQYF. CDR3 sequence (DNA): TGTGCCAGCTCACATACTAGCGGGAACTCCTACGAGCAGTACTTC.

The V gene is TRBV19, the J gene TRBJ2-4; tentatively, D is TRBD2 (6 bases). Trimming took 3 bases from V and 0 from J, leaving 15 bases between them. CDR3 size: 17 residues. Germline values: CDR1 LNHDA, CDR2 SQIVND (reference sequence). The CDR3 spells CASSIMGGDLAKNIQYF. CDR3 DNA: TGTGCCAGTAGTATTATGGGGGGAGACCTAGCCAAAAACATTCAGTACTTC. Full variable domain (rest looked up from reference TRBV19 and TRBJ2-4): DGGITQSPKYLFRKEGQNVTLSCEQNLNHDAMYWYRQDPGQGLRLIYYSQIVNDFQKGDIAEGYSVSREKKESFPLTVTSAQKNPTAFYLCASSIMGGDLAKNIQYFGAGTRLSVL.

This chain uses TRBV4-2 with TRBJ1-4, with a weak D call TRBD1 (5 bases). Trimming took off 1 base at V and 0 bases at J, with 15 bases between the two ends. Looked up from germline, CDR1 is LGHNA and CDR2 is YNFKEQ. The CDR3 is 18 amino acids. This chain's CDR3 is CASSQGLVDSATNEKLFF. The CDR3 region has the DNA TGTGCCAGCAGCCAAGGGCTGGTTGACAGCGCAACTAATGAAAAACTGTTTTTT.

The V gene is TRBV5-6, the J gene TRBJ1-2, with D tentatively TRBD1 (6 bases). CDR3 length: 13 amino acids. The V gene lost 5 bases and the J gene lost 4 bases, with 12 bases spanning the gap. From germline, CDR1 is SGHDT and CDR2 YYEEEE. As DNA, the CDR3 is TGTGCCAGCAGTCCAGGGGTCCCCTATGGCTACACCTTC. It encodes CASSPGVPYGYTF.

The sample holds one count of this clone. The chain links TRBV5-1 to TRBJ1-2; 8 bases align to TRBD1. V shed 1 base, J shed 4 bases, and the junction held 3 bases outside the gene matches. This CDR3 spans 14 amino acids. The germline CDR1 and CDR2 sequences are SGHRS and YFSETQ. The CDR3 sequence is CASSLTGGGYGYTF. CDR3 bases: TGCGCCAGCAGCTTGACAGGGGGTGGCTATGGCTACACCTTC.